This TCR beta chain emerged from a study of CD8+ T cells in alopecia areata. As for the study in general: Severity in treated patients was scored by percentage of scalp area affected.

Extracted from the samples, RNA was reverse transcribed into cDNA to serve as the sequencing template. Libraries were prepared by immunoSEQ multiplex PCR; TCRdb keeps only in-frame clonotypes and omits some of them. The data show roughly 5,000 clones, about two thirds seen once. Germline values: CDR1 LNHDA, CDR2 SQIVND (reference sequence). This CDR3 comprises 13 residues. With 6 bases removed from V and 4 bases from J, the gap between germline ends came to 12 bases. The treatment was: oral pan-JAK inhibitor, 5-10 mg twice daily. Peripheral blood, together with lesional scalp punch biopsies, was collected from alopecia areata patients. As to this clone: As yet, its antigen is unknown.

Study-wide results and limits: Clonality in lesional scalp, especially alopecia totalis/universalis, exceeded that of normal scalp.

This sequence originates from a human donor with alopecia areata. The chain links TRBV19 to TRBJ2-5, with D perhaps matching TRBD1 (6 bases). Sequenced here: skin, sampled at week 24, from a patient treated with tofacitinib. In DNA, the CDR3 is TGTGCCAGTAGAAGGGGGAATGGAGAGACCCAGTACTTC. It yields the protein CASRRGNGETQYF.